The 17 T cell receptor beta chains below come from one sample, sequenced in a study of cytomegalovirus exposure and HLA in healthy donors. 13 Jbeta primers and 60 Vbeta primers were used for the PCR. Data came from immunoSEQ multiplex PCR; TCRdb stores just in-frame clones and leaves some out. The sample comprises about 180,000 clones, roughly four fifths of which are singletons, and about 2.2% rests with the top ten. The sequenced sample was PBMCs. The receptors originated from a woman in her twenties or thirties in good health and CMV-seronegative.

The DNA for the CDR3 is TGTGCCAGCAGTTCCAGGGATTACTCACCCCTCCACTTT. It is translated as CASSSRDYSPLHF. V is TRBV6-1 and J is TRBJ1-6, with D maybe TRBD1 (5 bases). The CDR3 length is 13 residues. The germline gives CDR1 MNHNS, CDR2 SASEGT. Trimming stripped 5 bases from V and 10 bases from J, with 12 bases between.

V is TRBV10-1 and J is TRBJ2-5, with 10 bases that match TRBD2. This CDR3 comprises 17 residues. In germline, CDR1 is WNHNN, CDR2 SYGVQD (reference sequence). J gave up 2 bases and V 6 bases, and 12 bases lay outside the gene matches. This CDR3 is CASRTGLGTSVQETQYF. CDR3 coding DNA: TGCGCCAGCAGGACAGGGCTTGGGACTAGCGTTCAAGAGACCCAGTACTTC.

The chain has TRBV28 and TRBJ1-5; weak D call: TRBD1 (5 bases). CDR1 is MDHEN and CDR2 is SYDVKM in the germline V gene. The CDR3 totals 18 residues. Trimming shortened V by 3 bases and J by 7 bases, and 25 bases separated the two germline ends. CDR3 DNA sequence: TGTGCCAGCAGTTTCGGATTTGGCCAGGGCGAAAAAAGGCAGCCCCAGCATTTT. It yields the protein CASSFGFGQGEKRQPQHF.

The genes are TRBV5-1 and TRBJ2-1; D might be TRBD1 (6 bases). V lost 4 bases, J lost 9 bases, and 17 bases lay in between. CDR3 size: 14 residues. Germline V gives CDR1 SGHRS, CDR2 YFSETQ. CDR3 DNA: TGCGCCAGCAGCGTGGACAGATCTACACGTGAGCAGTTCTTC. Its protein product is CASSVDRSTREQFF.

The rearrangement joins TRBV9 to TRBJ2-3; TRBD2 might be the D (6 bases). The V gene's germline CDR1 is SGDLS and CDR2 YYNGEE. V lost 6 bases, J lost 1 base, and 12 bases lay in between. The CDR3 extends over 14 amino acids. The CDR3 protein is CASKEGIGTDTQYF. The CDR3 nucleotides read TGTGCCAGCAAGGAGGGGATTGGCACAGATACGCAGTATTTT.

The genes are TRBV5-6 and TRBJ2-7; 7 nucleotides match TRBD1. The CDR3 has 15 amino acids. The germline V gene encodes CDR1 SGHDT and CDR2 YYEEEE. Trimming at V came to 3 bases and at J to 4 bases, leaving 10 bases not matched to a gene. The CDR3: CASSSRQGLIYEQYF. The CDR3 DNA is TGTGCCAGCAGCTCTCGACAGGGCCTAATTTACGAGCAGTACTTC.

The rearrangement links TRBV15 to TRBJ1-6; TRBD1 agrees at 10 bases. V trimming: 5 bases; J trimming: 7 bases; junction bases outside the gene matches: 2. The CDR3 contains 14 residues. Germline-derived CDR1 and CDR2 are LNHNV and YYDKDF (reference sequence). For the CDR3, the DNA is TGTGCCACCAGCCTGGGACAGGGGAATTCACCCCTCCACTTT. This encodes CATSLGQGNSPLHF.

V is TRBV5-8 and J is TRBJ1-6; TRBD1 aligns across 7 bases. The CDR3 is 16 amino acids. CDR1 and CDR2 (germline): SGHTS, YDEGEE. Germline trimming cut 2 bases from V and 5 bases from J; bases unmatched to any gene: 7. The CDR3 spells CASSFFRDSNNSPLHF. CDR3 nucleotides: TGTGCCAGCAGCTTTTTTCGGGACAGCAATAATTCACCCCTCCACTTT.

This chain joins TRBV6-6 and TRBJ2-1; 9 bases are shared with TRBD2. In germline, CDR1 is MNHNY, CDR2 SVGAGI (reference sequence). This CDR3 has 15 amino acids. V gave up 6 bases and J gave up 4 bases; unmatched junction bases: 7. The CDR3 loop is CASSAPSGVYNEQFF. DNA of the CDR3: TGTGCCAGCAGCGCCCCTAGCGGGGTTTACAATGAGCAGTTCTTC.

The chain uses TRBV7-2 and TRBJ2-7; D perhaps matches TRBD2 (7 bases). The CDR3 runs 14 residues. CDR1 is SGHTA and CDR2 is FQGNSA in the germline V gene. V was pared by 5 bases and J by 5 bases, with 16 bases between. CDR3 residues: CASSRKGGAHEQYF. CDR3 in DNA: TGTGCCAGCAGCCGTAAAGGGGGGGCCCACGAGCAGTACTTC. Combining the CDR3 with reference TRBV7-2 and TRBJ2-7 gives the whole variable domain GAGVSQSPSNKVTEKGKDVELRCDPISGHTALYWYRQSLGQGLEFLIYFQGNSAPDKSGLPSDRFSAERTGGSVSTLTIQRTQQEDSAVYLCASSRKGGAHEQYFGPGTRLTVT.

In its sample, this clone was seen a few times. This chain uses TRBV19 with TRBJ1-5; maybe TRBD1 (5 bases). The V end was cut by 3 bases, the J end by 6 bases, with 9 bases between. This CDR3 spans 13 amino acids. Germline CDR1 and CDR2: LNHDA and SQIVND (reference sequence). The CDR3 DNA sequence: TGTGCCAGTAGTATGATGGGGGGTCAGCCCCAGCATTTT. This gives the protein CASSMMGGQPQHF.

This clone was detected only a few times. The genes are TRBV9 and TRBJ1-1; D is unclear. CDR1 and CDR2 (germline): SGDLS, YYNGEE. V was pared by 3 bases and J by 5 bases, with 14 bases between. The CDR3 length is 14 residues. The CDR3 nucleotides are TGTGCCAGCAGCGCACTAGAGGTCGGGACTGAAGCTTTCTTT. It translates to CASSALEVGTEAFF.

J is TRBJ2-3 and V is TRBV4-3; 8 bases match TRBD1. This CDR3 has 17 residues. Trimming at V came to 4 bases and at J to 3 bases, leaving 12 bases not matched to a gene. CDR1 LGHNA and CDR2 YSLEER come from the germline V gene. CDR3 sequence: CASSLFVGQGETDTQYF. The CDR3 nucleotides are TGCGCCAGCAGCCTCTTCGTAGGACAGGGAGAAACAGATACGCAGTATTTT.

The gene calls are TRBV28 and TRBJ2-3; 8 bases align to TRBD1. The CDR3 totals 15 residues. The ends lost 2 bases at V and 2 bases at J; junction bases unmatched: 3. Looked up from germline, CDR1 is MDHEN and CDR2 is SYDVKM. The CDR3 loop reads CASSLQGATTDTQYF. CDR3 DNA sequence: TGTGCCAGCAGTTTACAGGGGGCCACCACAGATACGCAGTATTTT. Combining the CDR3 with reference TRBV28 and TRBJ2-3 gives the whole variable domain DVKVTQSSRYLVKRTGEKVFLECVQDMDHENMFWYRQDPGLGLRLIYFSYDVKMKEKGDIPEGYSVSREKKERFSLILESASTNQTSMYLCASSLQGATTDTQYFGPGTRLTVL.

The chain is built from TRBV30 and TRBJ2-3; D is uncertain. The CDR3 covers 12 residues. CDR1 is GTSNPN and CDR2 is SVGIG in the germline V gene (reference sequence). V was clipped by 8 bases and J by 0 bases, with 9 bases between them. The CDR3 spells CASQISTDTQYF. Written as DNA, the CDR3 is TGTGCCAGTCAGATAAGCACAGATACGCAGTATTTT.

The chain uses TRBV7-9 and TRBJ2-1; 13 bases map to TRBD2. In germline, CDR1 is SEHNR, CDR2 FQNEAQ (reference sequence). The CDR3 extends over 17 amino acids. V lost 5 bases to trimming and J lost 7 bases; unmatched junction nucleotides: 11. For the CDR3, the DNA is TGTGCCAGCAGCCCCCTCCAACTAGCGGGGGGGCGAAATGAGCAGTTCTTC. Translating gives CASSPLQLAGGRNEQFF.

The chain carries TRBV6-5 and TRBJ1-2; a possible D gene is TRBD1 (6 bases). Trimming cost V 0 bases and J 2 bases, with 10 bases left between them. The CDR3 has 15 residues. Germline V CDR1 and CDR2: MNHEY, SVGAGI. The CDR3, as DNA: TGTGCCAGCAGTTACTCCTTTGGACAGAACTATGGCTACACCTTC. It translates to CASSYSFGQNYGYTF.